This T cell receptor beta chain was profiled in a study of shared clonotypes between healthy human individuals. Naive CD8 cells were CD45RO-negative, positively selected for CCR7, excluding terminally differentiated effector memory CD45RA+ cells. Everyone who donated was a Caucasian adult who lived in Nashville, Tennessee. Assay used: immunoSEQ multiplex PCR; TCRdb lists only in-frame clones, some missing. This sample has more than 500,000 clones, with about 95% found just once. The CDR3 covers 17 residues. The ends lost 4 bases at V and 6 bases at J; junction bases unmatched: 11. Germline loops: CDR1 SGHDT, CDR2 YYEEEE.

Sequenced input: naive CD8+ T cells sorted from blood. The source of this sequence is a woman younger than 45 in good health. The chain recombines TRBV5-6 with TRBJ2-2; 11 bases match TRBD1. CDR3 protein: CASSLSPGQGVSGELFF. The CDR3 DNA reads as TGTGCCAGCAGCCTAAGCCCGGGACAGGGGGTCTCCGGGGAGCTGTTTTTT.